A selection of T cell receptor beta chains follows, all from one sample in a study of T-cell reconstitution after alpha-beta-depleted transplantation in children. In TCRdb, the PCR reads were re-called with MiXCR into one record per CDR3 protein. The sample holds 450,000 to 550,000 distinct CDR3 sequences, 10% to 12% seen once. Sample: PBMCs, mostly from graft donor cells, taken 180 days after TCRalphabeta/CD19-depleted stem cell transplant. The receptors here all came from a female patient aged 2-10 years who had a stem cell transplant for aplastic anemia, so the T cells may come from the graft donor. Both conserved end residues are part of each CDR3. Fields, in order: clone size, V gene, D gene, J gene, CDR3 DNA, CDR3 protein. D genes are given only for firm matches. Expanded clones are given a class, and other clones once, few, many or no size at all.

clone size: many; V gene: TRBV7-3; D gene: TRBD2; J gene: TRBJ2-5; CDR3 DNA: TGTGCCAGCAGCTTGACTAGCGGGGCGCAAGAGACCCAGTACTTC; CDR3 protein: CASSLTSGAQETQYF
clone size: many; V gene: TRBV12-3/TRBV12-4; D gene: TRBD2; J gene: TRBJ2-1; CDR3 DNA: TGTGCCAGCAGTCCCGGCACTAGCGCCTACAATGAGCAGTTCTTC; CDR3 protein: CASSPGTSAYNEQFF
clone size: .; V gene: TRBV4-2; D gene: .; J gene: TRBJ1-5; CDR3 DNA: TGTGCCAGCAGCCAAGATTGGGTGGATCAGCCCCAGCATTTT; CDR3 protein: CASSQDWVDQPQHF
clone size: many; V gene: TRBV12-3/TRBV12-4; D gene: .; J gene: TRBJ1-6; CDR3 DNA: TGTGCCAGCAGTTTAGCGCGGCAGAGCTCACCCCTCCACTTT; CDR3 protein: CASSLARQSSPLHF
clone size: many; V gene: TRBV28; D gene: .; J gene: TRBJ2-1; CDR3 DNA: TGTGCCAGCAGTTTTTATGGCCTTAGCTCCTACAATGAGCAGTTCTTC; CDR3 protein: CASSFYGLSSYNEQFF
clone size: few; V gene: TRBV7-6; D gene: .; J gene: TRBJ2-3; CDR3 DNA: TGTGCCAGCACCCCCTTCTGGCGAGCTGTTAACCCTAGCACAGATACGCAGTATTTT; CDR3 protein: CASTPFWRAVNPSTDTQYF
clone size: .; V gene: TRBV12-3/TRBV12-4; D gene: TRBD1; J gene: TRBJ2-5; CDR3 DNA: TGTGCCAGCAGTCCCGAGACAGGGTGGGAGACCCAGTACTTC; CDR3 protein: CASSPETGWETQYF
clone size: many; V gene: TRBV3-1; D gene: TRBD2; J gene: TRBJ2-7; CDR3 DNA: TGTGCCAGCAGCCTAGGACTAGCGGACTACTACGAGCAGTACTTC; CDR3 protein: CASSLGLADYYEQYF
clone size: .; V gene: TRBV7-9; D gene: .; J gene: TRBJ1-6; CDR3 DNA: TGTGCCAGCAGCCTCGGGCCCCGAAATTCACCCCTCCACTTT; CDR3 protein: CASSLGPRNSPLHF
clone size: .; V gene: TRBV3-1; D gene: .; J gene: TRBJ2-1; CDR3 DNA: TGTGCCAGCAGCCAAGCCTTTTACAATGAGCAGTTCTTC; CDR3 protein: CASSQAFYNEQFF
clone size: .; V gene: TRBV20-1; D gene: .; J gene: TRBJ2-1; CDR3 DNA: TGCAGTGCTAGAGATGGCCCCACAGAGGGACCCCACAATGAGCAGTTCTTC; CDR3 protein: CSARDGPTEGPHNEQFF
clone size: few; V gene: TRBV7-9; D gene: .; J gene: TRBJ1-3; CDR3 DNA: TGTGCCAGCAGCTTATTCGACAAGAGCTTCTCTGGAAACACCATATATTTT; CDR3 protein: CASSLFDKSFSGNTIYF
clone size: .; V gene: TRBV5-5; D gene: TRBD1; J gene: TRBJ2-7; CDR3 DNA: TGTGCCAGCAGCTTGGGGGACAGGGGCATACGTCCCTACGAGCAGTACTTC; CDR3 protein: CASSLGDRGIRPYEQYF
clone size: few; V gene: TRBV24-1; D gene: .; J gene: TRBJ2-3; CDR3 DNA: TGTGCCACCAGTGATTTTGGAGATACGCAGTATTTT; CDR3 protein: CATSDFGDTQYF
clone size: few; V gene: TRBV12-3/TRBV12-4; D gene: TRBD1; J gene: TRBJ1-3; CDR3 DNA: TGTGCCAGCAGCGACAGGGCTGGAAACACCATATATTTT; CDR3 protein: CASSDRAGNTIYF
clone size: few; V gene: TRBV6-2/TRBV6-3; D gene: TRBD2; J gene: TRBJ2-1; CDR3 DNA: TGTGCCAGCAGTTACTCCTCCGATGGGACTAGCGGGAGCATCCTCCGGCAGTTCTTC; CDR3 protein: CASSYSSDGTSGSILRQFF
clone size: few; V gene: TRBV28; D gene: .; J gene: TRBJ1-3; CDR3 DNA: TGTGCCAGCAGCACGGCCCACACCATATATTTT; CDR3 protein: CASSTAHTIYF
clone size: .; V gene: TRBV6-2/TRBV6-3; D gene: TRBD1; J gene: TRBJ2-6; CDR3 DNA: TGTGCCAGCAGACGTGACAGGGGGGACCACTCTGGGGCCAACGTCCTGACTTTC; CDR3 protein: CASRRDRGDHSGANVLTF
clone size: .; V gene: TRBV28; D gene: .; J gene: TRBJ2-1; CDR3 DNA: TGTGCCAGCAGTTTAAGAATGAATAGGTTCAATGAGCAGTTCTTC; CDR3 protein: CASSLRMNRFNEQFF
clone size: .; V gene: TRBV28; D gene: .; J gene: TRBJ2-2; CDR3 DNA: TGTGCCAGCACCCTCCCCCCAGGGGGGAGCACCGGGGAGCTGTTTTTT; CDR3 protein: CASTLPPGGSTGELFF
clone size: .; V gene: TRBV7-9; D gene: .; J gene: TRBJ2-1; CDR3 DNA: TGTGCCAGCAGCGGATCGCTAGCGTCGTACAATGAGCAGTTCTTC; CDR3 protein: CASSGSLASYNEQFF
clone size: .; V gene: TRBV24-1; D gene: TRBD2; J gene: TRBJ2-1; CDR3 DNA: TGTGCCACCAGTGAACTAGCGGGAGAGGGCAATGAGCAGTTCTTC; CDR3 protein: CATSELAGEGNEQFF
clone size: many; V gene: TRBV15; D gene: .; J gene: TRBJ1-1; CDR3 DNA: TGTGCCACCAGCAGAGTTGGGGCTGAAGCTTTCTTT; CDR3 protein: CATSRVGAEAFF
clone size: .; V gene: TRBV20-1; D gene: .; J gene: TRBJ2-3; CDR3 DNA: TGCAGTGCAGTATTATGGGACACAGATACGCAGTATTTT; CDR3 protein: CSAVLWDTDTQYF
clone size: .; V gene: TRBV12-3/TRBV12-4; D gene: TRBD2; J gene: TRBJ2-2; CDR3 DNA: TGTGCCAGCAGTTTAGTGCCGGGACTAGCGGGATACACCGGGGAGCTGTTTTTT; CDR3 protein: CASSLVPGLAGYTGELFF
clone size: .; V gene: TRBV28; D gene: TRBD2; J gene: TRBJ2-5; CDR3 DNA: TGTGCCAGCAGTTTAAGTCGAGCGGGAGGGGCAGAGACCCAGTACTTC; CDR3 protein: CASSLSRAGGAETQYF
clone size: many; V gene: TRBV6-1; D gene: .; J gene: TRBJ2-7; CDR3 DNA: TGTGCCAGCAGTAGAGAACAGAGCTCCTACGAGCAGTACTTC; CDR3 protein: CASSREQSSYEQYF
clone size: .; V gene: TRBV11-2; D gene: .; J gene: TRBJ2-3; CDR3 DNA: TGTGCCAGCAGCTTTTCTCGAGAGGTCCGCACAGATACGCAGTATTTT; CDR3 protein: CASSFSREVRTDTQYF
clone size: .; V gene: TRBV20-1; D gene: .; J gene: TRBJ2-1; CDR3 DNA: TGCAGTGCCGGAGTTGAGCAGTTCTTC; CDR3 protein: CSAGVEQFF
clone size: .; V gene: TRBV20-1; D gene: .; J gene: TRBJ2-7; CDR3 DNA: TGCAGTATCCCCTCCCGCTCCTACGAGCAGTACTTC; CDR3 protein: CSIPSRSYEQYF
clone size: many; V gene: TRBV5-1; D gene: .; J gene: TRBJ2-2; CDR3 DNA: TGCGCCAGCACATCTGCGGCAGGGCCGTACACCGGGGAGCTGTTTTTT; CDR3 protein: CASTSAAGPYTGELFF
clone size: .; V gene: TRBV11-1; D gene: .; J gene: TRBJ2-5; CDR3 DNA: TGTGCCAGCAGCTTAGAGGGTCGGCAGACCCAGTACTTC; CDR3 protein: CASSLEGRQTQYF
clone size: many; V gene: TRBV9; D gene: .; J gene: TRBJ2-1; CDR3 DNA: TGTGCCAGCAGCTTGGTGGACGAGCAGTTCTTC; CDR3 protein: CASSLVDEQFF
clone size: .; V gene: TRBV24-1; D gene: TRBD2; J gene: TRBJ2-3; CDR3 DNA: TGTGCGGCCAGTTATTTTGTCCGAGCGGGAACAGATACGCAGTATTTT; CDR3 protein: CAASYFVRAGTDTQYF
clone size: many; V gene: TRBV20-1; D gene: .; J gene: TRBJ1-1; CDR3 DNA: TGCAGTGTCCTACCCCGAGACCCACTTGGCACTGAAGCTTTCTTT; CDR3 protein: CSVLPRDPLGTEAFF
clone size: .; V gene: TRBV7-2; D gene: .; J gene: TRBJ1-2; CDR3 DNA: TGTGCCAGCAGCTTCGAGGAGTTGCTCAACTATGGCTACACCTTC; CDR3 protein: CASSFEELLNYGYTF
clone size: .; V gene: TRBV28; D gene: .; J gene: TRBJ1-2; CDR3 DNA: TGTGCCACGCGGGGGGGCAGTAACTATGGCTACACCTTC; CDR3 protein: CATRGGSNYGYTF
clone size: .; V gene: TRBV3-1; D gene: .; J gene: TRBJ2-5; CDR3 DNA: TGTGCCAGCAGCCAAGATCTAGTTCGCTACGAGACCCAGTACTTC; CDR3 protein: CASSQDLVRYETQYF
clone size: few; V gene: TRBV9; D gene: TRBD2; J gene: TRBJ2-1; CDR3 DNA: TGTGCCAGCAGCCCAAGGACTAGCGGGAGGGCCTACAATGAGCAGTTCTTC; CDR3 protein: CASSPRTSGRAYNEQFF
clone size: many; V gene: TRBV28; D gene: .; J gene: TRBJ1-6; CDR3 DNA: TGTGCCAGCAGTAGGACAGTCCCCAATTCACCCCTCCACTTT; CDR3 protein: CASSRTVPNSPLHF
clone size: many; V gene: TRBV20-1; D gene: .; J gene: TRBJ2-5; CDR3 DNA: TGCAGTGCTAGACCTCGACAGGCCCAAGAGACCCAGTACTTC; CDR3 protein: CSARPRQAQETQYF
clone size: many; V gene: TRBV29-1; D gene: .; J gene: TRBJ1-1; CDR3 DNA: TGCAGCGTTGAACTCGCATCGTGGACTGAAGCTTTCTTT; CDR3 protein: CSVELASWTEAFF
clone size: few; V gene: TRBV28; D gene: .; J gene: TRBJ1-2; CDR3 DNA: TGTGCCAGCAGTCCCGGACGGATTTATGGCTACACCTTC; CDR3 protein: CASSPGRIYGYTF
clone size: .; V gene: TRBV12-3/TRBV12-4; D gene: .; J gene: TRBJ1-1; CDR3 DNA: TGTGCCAGCAGTTTAGTTCTTGCAGGGAGTACTGAAGCTTTCTTT; CDR3 protein: CASSLVLAGSTEAFF
clone size: few; V gene: TRBV4-2; D gene: .; J gene: TRBJ2-7; CDR3 DNA: TGTGCCAGCAGCCAAGCGGGGGACAGATCCTACGAGCAGTACTTC; CDR3 protein: CASSQAGDRSYEQYF
clone size: many; V gene: TRBV5-1; D gene: .; J gene: TRBJ2-1; CDR3 DNA: TGCGCCAGCAGCAATACACAGGGACCGGCCACCTACAATGAGCAGTTCTTC; CDR3 protein: CASSNTQGPATYNEQFF
clone size: .; V gene: TRBV14; D gene: TRBD1; J gene: TRBJ2-7; CDR3 DNA: TGTGCCAGCAGCCAGGGACAGGGACTCAATTTTAAGGAGCAGTACTTC; CDR3 protein: CASSQGQGLNFKEQYF
clone size: few; V gene: TRBV4-3; D gene: TRBD1; J gene: TRBJ2-2; CDR3 DNA: TGCGCCAGCAGATCAAGTTGGGGACAGGGCGTCACCGGGGAGCTGTTTTTT; CDR3 protein: CASRSSWGQGVTGELFF
clone size: .; V gene: TRBV7-8; D gene: .; J gene: TRBJ2-7; CDR3 DNA: TGTGCCAGCAGCCTAGTTGGGGGCTTTTCCTACGAGCAGTACTTC; CDR3 protein: CASSLVGGFSYEQYF
clone size: many; V gene: TRBV4-1; D gene: TRBD2; J gene: TRBJ2-1; CDR3 DNA: TGCGCCAGCAGCCCCGGGGGGATTGAGCAGTTCTTC; CDR3 protein: CASSPGGIEQFF
clone size: few; V gene: TRBV28; D gene: TRBD2; J gene: TRBJ2-7; CDR3 DNA: TGTGCCAGCAGTTGGCCCCGGGAGGGACTAGCGGTCTCCTACGAGCAGTACTTC; CDR3 protein: CASSWPREGLAVSYEQYF
clone size: few; V gene: TRBV7-2; D gene: .; J gene: TRBJ2-7; CDR3 DNA: TGTGCCAGCAGCTTATGGCCCTCCGAGCAGTACTTC; CDR3 protein: CASSLWPSEQYF
clone size: .; V gene: TRBV18; D gene: .; J gene: TRBJ2-4; CDR3 DNA: TGTGCCAGCTCAGCCGGGTCGAAGACAAACATTCAGTACTTC; CDR3 protein: CASSAGSKTNIQYF
clone size: many; V gene: TRBV9; D gene: .; J gene: TRBJ2-7; CDR3 DNA: TGTGCCAGCAGCGTAGCCCCGGGGCCGGAGGTCCCCTACGAGCAGTACTTC; CDR3 protein: CASSVAPGPEVPYEQYF
clone size: .; V gene: TRBV20-1; D gene: TRBD1; J gene: TRBJ2-7; CDR3 DNA: TGCAGTGCTAGAGAACAGGGACAGCCCCTTCCCTGGGGTGAGCAGTACTTC; CDR3 protein: CSAREQGQPLPWGEQYF
clone size: few; V gene: TRBV5-8; D gene: TRBD1; J gene: TRBJ1-2; CDR3 DNA: TGTGCCAGCAGGCCCGGGACAGCCTATGGCTACACCTTC; CDR3 protein: CASRPGTAYGYTF